A selection of T cell receptor beta chains follows, all from one sample in a study of T cells in Graves' hyperthyroidism and ophthalmopathy. TCRdb reprocessed the multiplex PCR reads with MiXCR, giving one entry per CDR3 protein. The sample lists 700,000 or so distinct CDR3 sequences; about 15% were seen once. Sequencing was performed on blood. The receptors here all came from a woman aged 50 to 60 with Graves' ophthalmopathy. Each CDR3 is given without its conserved first and last residue. Fields, in order: V gene, J gene, clone size, CDR3 protein. Size values are once, few and many counts, or a class for expanded clones, and some rows have none.

V gene: TRBV7-9
J gene: TRBJ2-7
clone size: many
CDR3 protein: ASTGPSYEQY

V gene: TRBV5-4
J gene: TRBJ2-2
clone size: .
CDR3 protein: ASSSLQTSGMFNTGELF

V gene: TRBV12-3/TRBV12-4
J gene: TRBJ1-1
clone size: many
CDR3 protein: ASHGQGYTEAF

V gene: TRBV11-2
J gene: TRBJ2-4
clone size: many
CDR3 protein: ASSWTGNGENIQY

V gene: TRBV5-5
J gene: TRBJ2-7
clone size: few
CDR3 protein: TSSLHQGYEQY

V gene: TRBV12-3/TRBV12-4
J gene: TRBJ2-2
clone size: many
CDR3 protein: ASSAGDSNTGELF

V gene: TRBV7-8
J gene: TRBJ1-2
clone size: many
CDR3 protein: ASSRHRTGTGHGYT

V gene: TRBV28
J gene: TRBJ2-2
clone size: .
CDR3 protein: ASSLWTSGNPGELF

V gene: TRBV12-3/TRBV12-4
J gene: TRBJ2-1
clone size: .
CDR3 protein: ASSLGTSGTSYNEQF

V gene: TRBV12-3/TRBV12-4
J gene: TRBJ1-1
clone size: .
CDR3 protein: ASSWGRTTEAF

V gene: TRBV7-9
J gene: TRBJ2-1
clone size: many
CDR3 protein: ASSPLVGLAGNEQF

V gene: TRBV27
J gene: TRBJ2-2
clone size: few
CDR3 protein: ASRQTSSTGELF

V gene: TRBV2
J gene: TRBJ2-7
clone size: many
CDR3 protein: ASSVYIGTGGHEQY

V gene: TRBV13
J gene: TRBJ1-2
clone size: many
CDR3 protein: ASSSLRGRINYGYT

V gene: TRBV10-3
J gene: TRBJ2-1
clone size: .
CDR3 protein: AIRRTSGRLEQF

V gene: TRBV15
J gene: TRBJ2-2
clone size: few
CDR3 protein: ATSRESRQNTGELF

V gene: TRBV12-3/TRBV12-4
J gene: TRBJ1-5
clone size: few
CDR3 protein: ASSPAWGSNQPQH

V gene: TRBV7-2
J gene: TRBJ2-1
clone size: many
CDR3 protein: ASRRAGDEQF

V gene: TRBV7-9
J gene: TRBJ1-1
clone size: many
CDR3 protein: ASSSPDRLNTEAF

V gene: TRBV27
J gene: TRBJ2-7
clone size: many
CDR3 protein: ASSQGLESSYEQY

V gene: TRBV11-2
J gene: TRBJ2-7
clone size: many
CDR3 protein: ASSLDKGYEQY

V gene: TRBV29-1
J gene: TRBJ2-7
clone size: many
CDR3 protein: SVARLGESYEQY

V gene: TRBV18
J gene: TRBJ1-1
clone size: many
CDR3 protein: ASSPQGQGVRLNTEAF

V gene: TRBV7-2
J gene: TRBJ2-7
clone size: many
CDR3 protein: ASSLASSGYVSYEQY

V gene: TRBV6-1
J gene: TRBJ1-1
clone size: .
CDR3 protein: ASSPRPGGNTEAF

V gene: TRBV3-1
J gene: TRBJ1-1
clone size: many
CDR3 protein: ASSQETHLAF

V gene: TRBV7-6
J gene: TRBJ1-3
clone size: .
CDR3 protein: ASSLKDGASGNTIY

V gene: TRBV5-1
J gene: TRBJ2-2
clone size: many
CDR3 protein: ASDPGQETGELF

V gene: TRBV28
J gene: TRBJ2-7
clone size: few
CDR3 protein: ASRGTGVGYEQY

V gene: TRBV28
J gene: TRBJ2-5
clone size: many
CDR3 protein: ASSPGGGPGETQY

V gene: TRBV19
J gene: TRBJ1-5
clone size: few
CDR3 protein: ASSLGHADWPQH

V gene: TRBV20-1
J gene: TRBJ2-5
clone size: many
CDR3 protein: SASDPGRRETQY

V gene: TRBV4-3
J gene: TRBJ1-1
clone size: .
CDR3 protein: ASSQDGTGSTEAF

V gene: TRBV9
J gene: TRBJ2-1
clone size: .
CDR3 protein: ASSSRLAGAGFLKYNEQF

V gene: TRBV11-2
J gene: TRBJ1-1
clone size: .
CDR3 protein: ASSFGGDWSTEAF

V gene: TRBV6-1
J gene: TRBJ1-2
clone size: many
CDR3 protein: ASSYSPDGGENYGYT

V gene: TRBV18
J gene: TRBJ1-2
clone size: many
CDR3 protein: ASSPLEQGGYT

V gene: TRBV25-1
J gene: TRBJ2-1
clone size: few
CDR3 protein: ASSLDRGPINEQF

V gene: TRBV11-2
J gene: TRBJ2-2
clone size: many
CDR3 protein: ASSSLAGVPGELF

V gene: TRBV18
J gene: TRBJ1-2
clone size: few
CDR3 protein: ASSPLTRHPRGDYGYT

V gene: TRBV15
J gene: TRBJ1-6
clone size: .
CDR3 protein: ATSRDRGRNSPLH

V gene: TRBV6-5
J gene: TRBJ1-4
clone size: .
CDR3 protein: ASSSIGTSGGKLF

V gene: TRBV29-1
J gene: TRBJ2-1
clone size: many
CDR3 protein: SVRGLGVDEQF

V gene: TRBV20-1
J gene: TRBJ1-5
clone size: many
CDR3 protein: SASRESNQPQH